These T cell receptor beta chains were read from a single sample in a study of response to subunit inactivated influenza vaccine. TCRdb reprocessed the RT-PCR reads via MiXCR and lists one record per CDR3 protein. This table has roughly 460,000 distinct CDR3 sequences, 9.5% to 13% appearing once. Sequencing used PBMCs from blood, obtained 45 days after vaccination. These receptors came from a man aged 50 to 60 who received an inactivated influenza vaccine. The conserved cysteine and the conserved F or W are not part of the CDR3 here. Each record gives: V gene, J gene, CDR3 protein.

TRBV10-3,TRBJ2-7,AIRPDGPYEQY
TRBV11-1,TRBJ2-4,ASSVLTGGKNIQY
TRBV7-9,TRBJ2-7,ASSLNAGTYEQY
TRBV20-1,TRBJ2-7,SAPGEGTYEQY
TRBV18,TRBJ1-5,ASSPLEGERPQH
TRBV12-3/TRBV12-4,TRBJ2-5,ASSPSWETQY
TRBV20-1,TRBJ2-3,SARDMGLAGFDTQY
TRBV2,TRBJ1-1,ASSEGSRGITEAF
TRBV21-1,TRBJ2-3,ASSKAKAESTDTQY
TRBV5-1,TRBJ2-1,ASSLASGLYNEQF
TRBV24-1,TRBJ2-3,ATSDKRDRNTDTQY
TRBV24-1,TRBJ1-1,ATSEGQNTEAF
TRBV28,TRBJ1-5,ASSPLTGGSNQPQH
TRBV29-1,TRBJ1-5,SVGTVDGGPQH
TRBV6-1,TRBJ2-2,ASKYDRLNTGELF
TRBV20-1,TRBJ2-7,SAPPLAGVPEQY
TRBV27,TRBJ2-7,ASSLSPSGSYEQY
TRBV19,TRBJ2-2,ASSIDSRAGELF
TRBV5-6,TRBJ2-7,ASSLNIFYEQY
TRBV5-1,TRBJ2-2,ASSLFTAGTGELF
TRBV18,TRBJ2-2,ASSPGTNGELF
TRBV29-1,TRBJ2-5,SAPGGRAWETQY
TRBV27,TRBJ2-7,ASTNRPPTSGGAYEQY
TRBV20-1,TRBJ2-1,SASTSGSYNEQF
TRBV24-1,TRBJ2-3,ATSGRAGLSTDTQY
TRBV3-1,TRBJ1-1,ASTSQTSNTEAF
TRBV12-3/TRBV12-4,TRBJ2-5,ASSWTWGKEETQY
TRBV20-1,TRBJ2-7,SAGRGHEQY
TRBV19,TRBJ2-1,ASSIGFGWNEQF
TRBV20-1,TRBJ2-3,SAREGDLRFTDTQY
TRBV21-1,TRBJ1-5,ASSEGRNNQPQH
TRBV24-1,TRBJ2-3,ATSDSRLAGDRNTQY
TRBV10-3,TRBJ1-2,AISESQGNYGYT
TRBV15,TRBJ2-3,ATSRDGVADTQY
TRBV5-6,TRBJ2-1,ASGTSGNLF
TRBV20-1,TRBJ2-7,SATRWSTTYEQY
TRBV3-1,TRBJ1-1,ASSQRGGEIINTEAF
TRBV29-1,TRBJ2-3,SAEVGGCTDTQY
TRBV6-1,TRBJ1-4,ASSEGDPRGAPNEKLF
TRBV28,TRBJ2-3,ASSPQGAGGLIDTQY
TRBV28,TRBJ2-7,ASKPLGGGEGIEQY
TRBV9,TRBJ2-1,ASSSPGGGGEF
TRBV24-1,TRBJ2-3,ATSPGLFTDTQY
TRBV27,TRBJ1-6,ASSFGDENSPLH
TRBV20-1,TRBJ1-6,SVRVSPNSPLH
TRBV20-1,TRBJ1-1,SARDFGDGTEAF
TRBV30,TRBJ2-1,AWNYGETYNEQF
TRBV6-5,TRBJ1-1,ASSYGGSVTEAF
TRBV6-2/TRBV6-3,TRBJ2-7,ASSYWQGVGEQY
TRBV24-1,TRBJ2-3,ATSDWDSTQY